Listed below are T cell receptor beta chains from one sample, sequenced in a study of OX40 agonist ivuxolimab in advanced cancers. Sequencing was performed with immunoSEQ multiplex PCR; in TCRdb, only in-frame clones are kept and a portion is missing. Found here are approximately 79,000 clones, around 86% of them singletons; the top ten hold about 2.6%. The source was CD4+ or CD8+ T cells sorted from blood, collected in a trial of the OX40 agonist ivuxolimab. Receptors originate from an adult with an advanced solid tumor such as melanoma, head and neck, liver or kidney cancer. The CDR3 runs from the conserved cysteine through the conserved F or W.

CDR3: CASRQTKDYGYTF
V: TRBV28
J: TRBJ1-2

CDR3: CASSVGSGTGNAGYTF
V: TRBV4-2
J: TRBJ1-2

CDR3: CASSLESGGVQPQHF
V: TRBV7-2
J: TRBJ1-5

CDR3: CASREGAARAFF
V: TRBV30
J: TRBJ1-1

CDR3: CASSSADRVDQPQHF
V: TRBV7-2
J: TRBJ1-5

CDR3: CASSPEGQATNEKLFF
V: TRBV18
J: TRBJ1-4

CDR3: CASSPGTGTKVGTDTQYF
V: TRBV11-3
J: TRBJ2-3

CDR3: CASRDRADEKLFF
V: TRBV28
J: TRBJ1-4

CDR3: CASSQDGREQETQYF
V: TRBV4-3
J: TRBJ2-5

CDR3: CASSPGFDQPQHF
V: TRBV27
J: TRBJ1-5

CDR3: CASSRSGDSYNEQFF
V: TRBV5-4
J: TRBJ2-1

CDR3: CASSLLAGGQETQYF
V: TRBV7-6
J: TRBJ2-5

CDR3: CASSSPLGTGVNYGYTF
V: TRBV9
J: TRBJ1-2

CDR3: CASSFPERGSTEAFF
V: TRBV11-2
J: TRBJ1-1

CDR3: CASSSTFSGANVLTF
V: TRBV5-5
J: TRBJ2-6

CDR3: CASSLDRNQPQHF
V: TRBV7-2
J: TRBJ1-5

CDR3: CASSLPLYGYTF
V: TRBV5-4
J: TRBJ1-2

CDR3: CASSSAVGFLDEQYF
V: TRBV7-9
J: TRBJ2-7

CDR3: CASSLYLTGSEQYF
V: TRBV7-3
J: TRBJ2-7

CDR3: CASSLALQGGGYTF
V: TRBV7-8
J: TRBJ1-2

CDR3: CASSLERNYGYTF
V: TRBV7-2
J: TRBJ1-2

CDR3: CAISDSKEAYGYTF
V: TRBV10-3
J: TRBJ1-2

CDR3: CASSLRVRPGGISTNEKLFF
V: TRBV27
J: TRBJ1-4

CDR3: CASSQEARGYGYTF
V: TRBV4-2
J: TRBJ1-2

CDR3: CASSSGQMGYTF
V: TRBV6-5
J: TRBJ1-2

CDR3: CASSQTAASTDTQYF
V: TRBV14
J: TRBJ2-3

CDR3: CASSPRDAATNEKLFF
V: TRBV7-2
J: TRBJ1-4

CDR3: CASSNRDRENFYNQPQHF
V: TRBV10-1
J: TRBJ1-5

CDR3: CASSLVSFTDTQYF
V: TRBV5-5
J: TRBJ2-3

CDR3: CASSLGQPNTEAFF
V: TRBV7-2
J: TRBJ1-1

CDR3: CASSPDVFYGYTF
V: TRBV18
J: TRBJ1-2

CDR3: CASSFNGWQETQYF
V: TRBV7-2
J: TRBJ2-5

CDR3: CASSFFGVETQYF
V: TRBV7-2
J: TRBJ2-5

CDR3: CASSSVTGLYGYTF
V: TRBV7-9
J: TRBJ1-2

CDR3: CASSLAGPGYTF
V: TRBV7-2
J: TRBJ1-2

CDR3: CASSQTAADQPQHF
V: TRBV6-5
J: TRBJ1-5

CDR3: CASSLWGLPNTGELFF
V: TRBV5-8
J: TRBJ2-2

CDR3: CASGLAKTDTQYF
V: TRBV12-5
J: TRBJ2-3

CDR3: CASSQGPSGGASYNEQFF
V: TRBV4-2
J: TRBJ2-1

CDR3: CASRVGTTNEKLFF
V: TRBV5-1
J: TRBJ1-4

CDR3: CASSEVQGETSPLHF
V: TRBV6-1
J: TRBJ1-6

CDR3: CASSPRGAKNIQYF
V: TRBV2
J: TRBJ2-4

CDR3: CASSLGDRDYSNQPQHF
V: TRBV7-9
J: TRBJ1-5

CDR3: CASSLGSGVYNEQFF
V: TRBV5-4
J: TRBJ2-1

CDR3: CAIRWEGGEKLFF
V: TRBV10-3
J: TRBJ1-4

CDR3: CASSFLSGQYTEAFF
V: TRBV5-1
J: TRBJ1-1

CDR3: CASRAGLNTEAFF
V: TRBV19
J: TRBJ1-1

CDR3: CASSQGTGTGELFF
V: TRBV4-2
J: TRBJ2-2

CDR3: CASSEGTAETQYF
V: TRBV6-1
J: TRBJ2-5

CDR3: CASSERARGAGNTIYF
V: TRBV5-4
J: TRBJ1-3

CDR3: CASSRVGVTSGANVLTF
V: TRBV28
J: TRBJ2-6

CDR3: CASSLDGGEQPQHF
V: TRBV5-1
J: TRBJ1-5

CDR3: CASSPDRRQETQYF
V: TRBV28
J: TRBJ2-5

CDR3: CASSPNPRTGAVGTGELFF
V: TRBV7-2
J: TRBJ2-2

CDR3: CASSLRSGSSGANVLTF
V: TRBV27
J: TRBJ2-6